Below, 26 T cell receptor beta chains from the same sample are listed, as sequenced in a study of T cell responses to AZD1222 COVID-19 vaccine. Libraries were prepared by immunoSEQ multiplex PCR; TCRdb keeps only in-frame clonotypes and omits some of them. The sample includes fewer than 90,000 clones, about 85% of them seen just once. Material: peripheral blood, obtained on day 0 of AZD1222 vaccination. These receptors were obtained from an adult in good health.

The chain is built from TRBV19 and TRBJ2-7; D uncertain. Germline values: CDR1 LNHDA, CDR2 SQIVND (reference sequence). This CDR3 comprises 12 residues. The V gene lost 5 bases and the J gene lost 4 bases, with 9 bases spanning the gap. This CDR3 is CASSGFGYEQYF. The CDR3 DNA is TGTGCCAGTAGTGGGTTCGGGTACGAGCAGTACTTC.

The chain uses TRBV28 and TRBJ2-7; 7 positions match TRBD2. CDR1 MDHEN and CDR2 SYDVKM come from the germline V gene. The CDR3 has 17 amino acids. V gave up 5 bases and J gave up 1 base; unmatched junction bases: 14. CDR3 in DNA: TGTGCCAGCAGTCCATGGACGGGACTAAGCGGTTCCTACGAGCAGTACTTC. Translation: CASSPWTGLSGSYEQYF.

The gene calls are TRBV6-5 and TRBJ2-7; D is uncertain. The CDR3 has 10 amino acids. Germline CDR1 reads MNHEY; CDR2 reads SVGAGI. V lost 10 bases, J lost 4 bases, and 8 bases lay in between. The CDR3 coding sequence is TGTGCCACCGCTAATTACGAGCAGTACTTC. The encoded protein is CATANYEQYF.

This clone came up once. The V and J genes are TRBV9 and TRBJ2-3; 14 bases align to TRBD2. V shed 0 bases and J 8 bases; nucleotides not matched to a gene: 5. The V gene's germline CDR1 is SGDLS and CDR2 YYNGEE. There are 16 residues in the CDR3. CDR3 sequence reads: CASSVEVGTSGSTQYF. CDR3 sequence (DNA): TGTGCCAGCAGCGTAGAGGTGGGGACTAGCGGGAGTACGCAGTATTTT.

The rearrangement links TRBV10-3 to TRBJ1-1; possibly TRBD1 for D (6 bases). CDR1 and CDR2 from the germline V gene are ENHRY and SYGVKD. Trimming cost V 3 bases and J 8 bases, with 13 bases left between them. The CDR3 covers 13 residues. The CDR3 sequence is CAISEFGGQEAFF. CDR3 nucleotides: TGTGCCATCAGTGAATTTGGGGGACAAGAAGCTTTCTTT.

This clone has a single count. The chain has TRBV14 and TRBJ2-7; 7 nucleotides line up with TRBD1. The germline V gene encodes CDR1 SGHDN and CDR2 FVKESK. With V trimmed by 4 bases and J by 4 bases, 10 bases remained unmatched. The CDR3 spans 15 residues. The CDR3 DNA is TGTGCCAGCAGCCCCCGCGACAGGGCTTGGTACGAGCAGTACTTC. Translation gives CASSPRDRAWYEQYF. Full variable domain (outside the CDR3, taken from reference TRBV14 and TRBJ2-7): EAGVTQFPSHSVIEKGQTVTLRCDPISGHDNLYWYRRVMGKEIKFLLHFVKESKQDESGMPNNRFLAERTGGTYSTLKVQPAELEDSGVYFCASSPRDRAWYEQYFGPGTRLTVT.

V and J are TRBV30 and TRBJ2-6, with D possibly being TRBD1 (7 bases). Germline CDR1 GTSNPN, CDR2 SVGIG (reference sequence). The V end was cut by 6 bases, the J end by 0 bases, with 24 bases between. This CDR3 comprises 19 residues. CDR3 in amino acids: CACPGGSFSDFSGANVLTF. DNA for the CDR3: TGTGCCTGCCCAGGGGGGAGCTTTTCCGATTTCTCTGGGGCCAACGTCCTGACTTTC. The full variable domain, its missing parts supplied by reference TRBV30 and TRBJ2-6, is SQTIHQWPATLVQPVGSPLSLECTVEGTSNPNLYWYRQAAGRGLQLLFYSVGIGQISSEVPQNLSASRPQDRQFILSSKKLLLSDSGFYLCACPGGSFSDFSGANVLTFGAGSRLTVL.

V usage is TRBV5-1 and J usage is TRBJ2-1; the match to TRBD2 covers 11 bases. Germline assignment: CDR1 SGHRS and CDR2 YFSETQ. The CDR3 runs 16 residues. With V trimmed by 0 bases and J by 5 bases, 4 bases remained unmatched. CDR3 sequence: CASSLGTSGLHNEQFF. DNA of the CDR3: TGCGCCAGCAGCTTGGGGACTAGCGGGCTCCACAATGAGCAGTTCTTC.

In its sample, this clone was seen once. The chain joins TRBV6-2 or TRBV6-3 to TRBJ1-5; D not certain. From germline, CDR1 is MNHEY and CDR2 SVGEGT. The V end was cut by 2 bases, the J end by 0 bases, with 17 bases between. CDR3 length: 18 residues. CDR3 residues: CASSYVAIHPFSNQPQHF. Here the CDR3 DNA reads TGTGCCAGCAGTTACGTAGCGATACACCCCTTTAGCAATCAGCCCCAGCATTTT.

The CDR3 region has the DNA TGTGCCAGCAGGAGTGGGCAGGGAAGGACCGGGGAGCTGTTTTTT. Its translation: CASRSGQGRTGELFF. V gene TRBV5-4 combines with J gene TRBJ2-2; a weak D match, TRBD1 (5 bases). The CDR3 sequence is 15 residues long. Trimming left V 5 bases short and J 5 bases short, with 16 bases between. In germline, CDR1 is SGHNT, CDR2 YYREEE (reference sequence). Drawing the rest from reference TRBV5-4 and TRBJ2-2, the complete variable domain is ETGVTQSPTHLIKTRGQQVTLRCSSQSGHNTVSWYQQALGQGPQFIFQYYREEENGRGNFPPRFSGLQFPNYSSELNVNALELDDSALYLCASRSGQGRTGELFFGEGSRLTVL.

There are a few counts of this clone. This chain links TRBV5-1 with TRBJ2-1, with 9 bases aligning to TRBD2. Germline CDR1 reads SGHRS; CDR2 reads YFSETQ. The CDR3 sequence is 16 residues long. V lost 3 bases and J lost 2; bases outside the gene matches: 6. The CDR3 reads CASSSRLAGPYNEQFF. The DNA of the CDR3 is TGCGCCAGCAGCTCACGCCTAGCGGGGCCCTACAATGAGCAGTTCTTC.

The gene calls are TRBV19 and TRBJ2-1; D ambiguous. Germline V gene data show CDR1 as LNHDA and CDR2 as SQIVND (reference sequence). V lost 3 bases to trimming and J lost 9 bases, with 18 bases between them. The length of the CDR3 is 15 residues. CDR3 protein: CASSISVSPNAEQFF. In nucleotides, the CDR3 is TGTGCCAGTAGTATTTCAGTGTCCCCAAACGCTGAGCAGTTCTTC.

This clone was seen just once. The CDR3 DNA follows: TGTGCCAGCAGCCAAGATCGGGGCGGCAGGGCGCCCATGACCCAGTACTTC. Encoded protein: CASSQDRGGRAPMTQYF. The rearrangement links TRBV14 to TRBJ2-5; D possibly matches TRBD1 or TRBD2 (5 bases each). The CDR3 runs 17 residues. V was trimmed by 0 bases and J by 7 bases, leaving 21 bases between them. The V gene's germline CDR1 is SGHDN and CDR2 FVKESK.

The chain combines TRBV15 with TRBJ2-1; D gene uncertain. Trimming pared 0 bases from V and 10 bases from J, leaving 16 bases between. The CDR3 spans 15 residues. Germline CDR1 LNHNV, CDR2 YYDKDF (reference sequence). The CDR3: CATSRDILKVGEQFF. The CDR3 DNA reads as TGTGCCACCAGCAGAGATATCCTCAAAGTGGGGGAGCAGTTCTTC.

The chain combines TRBV5-4 with TRBJ1-2, with D maybe TRBD1 (5 bases). Germline V CDR1 and CDR2: SGHNT, YYREEE (reference sequence). The CDR3 extends over 14 amino acids. The V end lost 4 bases, the J end lost 4 bases, and 14 bases lay between the germline ends. The CDR3 here is CASSLGTEPYGYTF. The CDR3 bases are TGTGCCAGCAGCCTCGGGACGGAACCCTATGGCTACACCTTC.

There are a few counts of this clone. The chain combines TRBV5-6 with TRBJ2-7; the D call may be TRBD1 or TRBD2 (6 bases each). This CDR3 is 13 amino acids long. Trimming took 6 bases from V and 4 from J, leaving 14 bases between them. Germline V gene lookup returns CDR1 SGHDT and CDR2 YYEEEE. The CDR3 is CASKDYRAYEQYF. For the CDR3, the DNA is TGTGCCAGCAAGGACTACAGGGCTTACGAGCAGTACTTC.

The count of this clone is one. This chain joins TRBV19 and TRBJ1-5, with D possibly matching TRBD1 (6 bases). The ends were cut back, 8 bases at V and 2 bases at J, with 13 bases in the middle. This CDR3 has 14 amino acids. Per germline, CDR1 LNHDA and CDR2 SQIVND (reference sequence). The CDR3 nucleotides read TGTGCCAGTCGGGGGCTTCAGGGCAATCAGCCCCAGCATTTT. Its translation is CASRGLQGNQPQHF. The whole variable domain, remainder taken from reference TRBV19 and TRBJ1-5, is DGGITQSPKYLFRKEGQNVTLSCEQNLNHDAMYWYRQDPGQGLRLIYYSQIVNDFQKGDIAEGYSVSREKKESFPLTVTSAQKNPTAFYLCASRGLQGNQPQHFGDGTRLSIL.

This chain uses TRBV7-9 with TRBJ2-1; 7 bases are shared with TRBD1. The CDR3 extends over 14 amino acids. CDR1 is SEHNR, CDR2 FQNEAQ, per germline (reference sequence). V gave up 3 bases and J gave up 8 bases; unmatched junction bases: 7. CDR3 nucleotides: TGTGCCAGCAGCTTGTCCGGGCAGGGGGATGAGCAGTTCTTC. As protein: CASSLSGQGDEQFF.

The chain links TRBV9 to TRBJ2-3; no definite D call. Germline assignment: CDR1 SGDLS and CDR2 YYNGEE. This CDR3 region has 13 residues. V lost 5 bases and J lost 7, with 14 bases in between. DNA of the CDR3: TGTGCCAGCAGGGGTGAAGGAGTGAATACGCAGTATTTT. As protein: CASRGEGVNTQYF.

In its sample, this clone was seen once. The chain links TRBV19 to TRBJ2-1; the match to TRBD2 covers 12 bases. The trim removed 3 bases at V and 10 bases at J, leaving 1 base unmatched. From germline, CDR1 is LNHDA and CDR2 SQIVND (reference sequence). This CDR3 region has 13 residues. This CDR3 is CASSIGLAGEQFF. The CDR3, as DNA: TGTGCCAGTAGTATCGGACTAGCGGGAGAGCAGTTCTTC.

Only a few counts were recorded for this clone. The V and J genes are TRBV11-3 and TRBJ1-1; 8 bases align to TRBD1. The CDR3 is made up of 15 amino acids. CDR1 and CDR2 from the germline V gene are SGHNT and YENEEA. The ends lost 6 bases at V and 0 bases at J; junction bases unmatched: 6. The CDR3 region is CASRKTGAMNTEAFF. The CDR3 nucleotides are TGTGCCAGCAGAAAGACAGGGGCAATGAACACTGAAGCTTTCTTT.

The chain joins TRBV6-1 to TRBJ1-1; 7 nucleotides line up with TRBD1. Germline loops: CDR1 MNHNS, CDR2 SASEGT. The V gene end was trimmed by 2 bases and the J gene end by 4 bases; junction bases not matched to a gene: 13. This CDR3 region has 17 residues. The CDR3 DNA is TGTGCCAGCAGTGAAACCAACAGGGGACTGGAGGGCACTGAAGCTTTCTTT. It yields the protein CASSETNRGLEGTEAFF.

Details on this clone: The sample has other DNA sequences that encode this CDR3 too. The rearrangement uses TRBV3-1 (or the pseudogene TRBV3-2) and TRBJ2-4; D is uncertain. CDR3 length equals 17 residues. V lost 0 bases and J 0 bases, leaving 12 bases between the germline ends. The germline V gene has CDR1 LGHDT and CDR2 YNNKEL (reference sequence). CDR3 coding DNA: TGTGCCAGCAGCCAAGAACCCGGACCCATAGCCAAAAACATTCAGTACTTC. Its protein product is CASSQEPGPIAKNIQYF.

This sequence joins TRBV7-6 and TRBJ2-1, with 8 bases identical to TRBD2. Losses at the gene ends were 2 bases for V and 0 bases for J; bases not matched to a gene: 9. The CDR3 loop spans 18 amino acids. In germline, CDR1 is SGHVS, CDR2 FNYEAQ. The CDR3 bases are TGTGCCAGCAGCTTAAGGACTAGCCCTTCAGGCTCCTACAATGAGCAGTTCTTC. Its translation: CASSLRTSPSGSYNEQFF.

V gene TRBV5-5 combines with J gene TRBJ2-5; 9 nucleotides agree with TRBD2. V shed 2 bases, J shed 2 bases, and the junction held 4 bases outside the gene matches. Per the germline V gene, CDR1 is SGHKS and CDR2 is YYEKEE (reference sequence). The CDR3 runs to 15 residues. CDR3 residues: CASSLQTSGQETQYF. Here the CDR3 DNA reads TGTGCCAGCAGCTTACAGACTAGCGGTCAAGAGACCCAGTACTTC.

The chain is built from TRBV28 and TRBJ1-2; D not certain. The V gene lost 5 bases and the J gene lost 4 bases, with 5 bases spanning the gap. Germline V gene sequence: CDR1 MDHEN, CDR2 SYDVKM. The CDR3 length is 11 residues. In nucleotides, the CDR3 is TGTGCCAGCAGTAGGATCTATGGCTACACCTTC. It codes for CASSRIYGYTF.